Below, one T cell receptor beta chain is given with its context. These data originate in a study of T cells after somatic rescue of genetic block. This CDR3 contains 13 residues. The germline CDR1 and CDR2 sequences are SGHNT and YENEEA. V was pared by 4 bases and J by 5 bases, with 10 bases between. Only in-frame clones appear in the TCRdb table, and some are missing; sequencing was by immunoSEQ multiplex PCR. The table records about 88,000 clones, around 90% of them present only once. The receptor was derived from a woman younger than 30. The sequenced sample was peripheral blood mononuclear cells (PBMCs). The chain joins TRBV11-3 to TRBJ2-3; the D gene is possibly TRBD2 (5 bases). The CDR3 region is CASSWDSEDTQYF. In DNA, the CDR3 is TGTGCCAGCAGCTGGGATAGCGAAGATACGCAGTATTTT.